This paragraph covers one T cell receptor beta chain sequence. Its antigen is unknown. This sample stems from a study of blood T cells in healthy people across ages. Then a second PCR, running about 6 to 12 cycles, was carried out with a sample-barcoded 5' primer and a J-beta primer mix. TCRdb recomputed calls from the 5' RACE reads with MiXCR, one row per CDR3 protein. The repertoire includes 1.5 million to 2 million distinct CDR3 sequences, 40% to 55% of them detected once, and around 2.1% sits in the top ten. Germline CDR1 and CDR2: MNHEY and SMNVEV (reference sequence). CDR3 size: 16 residues. Deletions cut 5 bases from V and 2 bases from J, with 13 bases between. Findings and limits, study-wide: Comparison with aged donors showed that long-lived donors had more naive CD4+ cells and higher diversity.

The chain couples TRBV27 to TRBJ1-6; D ambiguous. Sequences were obtained from blood. The clonotype originates from a woman aged 40 to 50 in good health. CDR3 protein: CASSLNGNAYNSPLHF. The DNA of the CDR3 is TGTGCCAGCAGTCTGAATGGCAACGCCTATAATTCACCCCTCCACTTT.